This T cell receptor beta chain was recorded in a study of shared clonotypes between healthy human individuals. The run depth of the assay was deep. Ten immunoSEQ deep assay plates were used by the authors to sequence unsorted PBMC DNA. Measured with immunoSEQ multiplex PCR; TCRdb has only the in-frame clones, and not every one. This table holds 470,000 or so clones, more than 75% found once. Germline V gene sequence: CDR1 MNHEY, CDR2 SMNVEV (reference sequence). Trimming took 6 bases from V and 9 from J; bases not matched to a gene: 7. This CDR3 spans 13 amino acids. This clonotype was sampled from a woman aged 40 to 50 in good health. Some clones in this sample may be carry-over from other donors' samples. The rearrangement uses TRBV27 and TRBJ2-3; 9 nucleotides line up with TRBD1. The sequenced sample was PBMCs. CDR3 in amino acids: CASRLQGADTQYF. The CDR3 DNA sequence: TGTGCCAGCAGACTACAGGGGGCCGACACGCAGTATTTT.